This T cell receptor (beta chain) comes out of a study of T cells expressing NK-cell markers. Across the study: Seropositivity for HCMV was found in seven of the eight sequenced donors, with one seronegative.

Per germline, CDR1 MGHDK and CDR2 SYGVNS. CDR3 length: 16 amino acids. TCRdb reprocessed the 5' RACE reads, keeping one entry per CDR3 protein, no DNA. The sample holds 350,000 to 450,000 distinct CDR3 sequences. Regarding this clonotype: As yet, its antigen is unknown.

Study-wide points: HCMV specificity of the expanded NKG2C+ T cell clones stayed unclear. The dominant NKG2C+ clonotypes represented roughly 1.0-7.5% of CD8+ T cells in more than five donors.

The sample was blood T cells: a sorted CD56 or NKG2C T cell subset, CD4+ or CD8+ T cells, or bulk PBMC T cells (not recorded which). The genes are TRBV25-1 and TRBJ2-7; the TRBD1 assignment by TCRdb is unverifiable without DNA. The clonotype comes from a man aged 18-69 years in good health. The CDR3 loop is CASSPGPGSGGYEQYF.